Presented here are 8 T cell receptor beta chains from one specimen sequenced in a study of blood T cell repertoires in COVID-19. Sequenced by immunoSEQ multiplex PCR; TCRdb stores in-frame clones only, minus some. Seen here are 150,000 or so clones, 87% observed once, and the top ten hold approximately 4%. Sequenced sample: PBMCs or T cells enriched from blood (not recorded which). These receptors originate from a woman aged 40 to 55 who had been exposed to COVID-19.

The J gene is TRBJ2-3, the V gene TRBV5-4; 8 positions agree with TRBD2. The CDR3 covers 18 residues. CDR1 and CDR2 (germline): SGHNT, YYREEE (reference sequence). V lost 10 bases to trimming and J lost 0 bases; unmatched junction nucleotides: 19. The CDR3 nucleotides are TGTGCCGGGAGCTATAGAGCGGGAGAGAAAACTAGCACAGATACGCAGTATTTT. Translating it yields CAGSYRAGEKTSTDTQYF.

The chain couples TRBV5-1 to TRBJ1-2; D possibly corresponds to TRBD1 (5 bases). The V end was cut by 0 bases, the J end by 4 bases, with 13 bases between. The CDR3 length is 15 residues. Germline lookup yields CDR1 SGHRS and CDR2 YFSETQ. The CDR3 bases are TGCGCCAGCAGCTTGGATCCGGGGGTTGGCTATGGCTACACCTTC. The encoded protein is CASSLDPGVGYGYTF.

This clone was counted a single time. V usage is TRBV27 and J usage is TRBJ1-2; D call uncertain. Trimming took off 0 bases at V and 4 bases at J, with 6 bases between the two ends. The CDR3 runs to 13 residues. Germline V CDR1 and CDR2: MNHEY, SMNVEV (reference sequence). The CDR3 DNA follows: TGTGCCAGCAGTTTATCAGGGAGCTATGGCTACACCTTC. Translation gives CASSLSGSYGYTF.

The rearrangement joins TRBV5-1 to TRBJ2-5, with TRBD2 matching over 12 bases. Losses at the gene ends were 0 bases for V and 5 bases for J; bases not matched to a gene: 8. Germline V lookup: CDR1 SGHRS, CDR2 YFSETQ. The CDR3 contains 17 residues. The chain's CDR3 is CASSLAPTSGGLETQYF. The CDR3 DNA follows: TGCGCCAGCAGCTTGGCTCCGACTAGCGGGGGATTGGAGACCCAGTACTTC. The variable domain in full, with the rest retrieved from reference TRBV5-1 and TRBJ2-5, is KAGVTQTPRYLIKTRGQQVTLSCSPISGHRSVSWYQQTPGQGLQFLFEYFSETQRNKGNFPGRFSGRQFSNSRSEMNVSTLELGDSALYLCASSLAPTSGGLETQYFGPGTRLLVL.

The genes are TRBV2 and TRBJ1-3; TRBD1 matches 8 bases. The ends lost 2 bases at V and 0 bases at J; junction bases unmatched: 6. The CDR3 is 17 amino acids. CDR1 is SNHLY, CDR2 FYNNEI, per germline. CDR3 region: CASSELRDRSSGNTIYF. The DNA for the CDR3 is TGTGCCAGCAGTGAACTCCGGGACAGGAGCTCTGGAAACACCATATATTTT.

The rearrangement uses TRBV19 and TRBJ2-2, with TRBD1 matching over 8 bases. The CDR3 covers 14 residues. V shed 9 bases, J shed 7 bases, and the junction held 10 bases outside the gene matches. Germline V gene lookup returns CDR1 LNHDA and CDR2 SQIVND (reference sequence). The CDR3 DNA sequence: TGTGCCAGCATCGACAGGGGTGACTTCGGGGAGCTGTTTTTT. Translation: CASIDRGDFGELFF.

The CDR3 is CASSLDVGVTGELFF. The CDR3 DNA is TGTGCCAGCAGCTTAGATGTCGGGGTCACCGGGGAGCTGTTTTTT. The genes are TRBV7-2 and TRBJ2-2, with a weak D call TRBD2 (5 bases). The CDR3 is 15 residues long. Between the trimmed V and J ends, which lost 1 base and 4 bases, there was a span of 10 bases. Germline CDR1 SGHTA, CDR2 FQGNSA. The full variable domain, in which reference TRBV7-2 and TRBJ2-2 provide the parts outside the CDR3, is GAGVSQSPSNKVTEKGKDVELRCDPISGHTALYWYRQSLGQGLEFLIYFQGNSAPDKSGLPSDRFSAERTGGSVSTLTIQRTQQEDSAVYLCASSLDVGVTGELFFGEGSRLTVL.

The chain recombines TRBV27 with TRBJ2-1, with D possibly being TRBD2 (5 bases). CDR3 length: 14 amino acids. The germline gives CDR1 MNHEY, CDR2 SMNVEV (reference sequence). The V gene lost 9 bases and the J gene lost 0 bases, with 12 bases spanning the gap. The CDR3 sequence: CASSPGISYNEQFF. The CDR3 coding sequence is TGTGCCAGTTCTCCCGGGATCTCCTACAATGAGCAGTTCTTC.